This TCR beta chain was identified in a study of T cells in Graves' hyperthyroidism and ophthalmopathy. Germline V gene lookup returns CDR1 SEHNR and CDR2 FQNEAQ (reference sequence). The CDR3 has 17 amino acids. V was cut by 4 bases and J by 0 bases, with 18 bases left in between. The TCR beta CDR3 regions underwent amplification using RNA transcripts as the source. The study used the HTBI primer set for a first-round RT-PCR of the TCR CDR3. Each CDR3 protein is one row after TCRdb ran MiXCR on the multiplex PCR reads. The sample lists about 380,000 distinct CDR3 sequences, approximately 12% seen once, with around 21% in the top ten. Newly diagnosed hyperthyroidism patients aged 18 to 65 years had disease lasting under 2 months.

What was sequenced was blood. This receptor was identified in a man aged 30 to 45 with Graves' hyperthyroidism that later progressed to Graves' ophthalmopathy. This chain uses TRBV7-9 with TRBJ1-1, with D possibly being TRBD1 (6 bases). CDR3 protein: CASSSQVGQTMNTEAFF. As DNA, the CDR3 is TGTGCCAGCAGCTCCCAGGTGGGACAAACCATGAACACTGAAGCTTTCTTT. Based on the CDR3 plus reference TRBV7-9 and TRBJ1-1, the full variable domain is DTGVSQNPRHKITKRGQNVTFRCDPISEHNRLYWYRQTLGQGPEFLTYFQNEAQLEKSRLLSDRFSAERPKGSFSTLEIQRTEQGDSAMYLCASSSQVGQTMNTEAFFGQGTRLTVV.